These T cell receptor beta chains were read from a single sample in a study of cytomegalovirus exposure and HLA in healthy donors. Clones were read by immunoSEQ multiplex PCR, and TCRdb kept only the in-frame ones, dropping some. The repertoire consists of 150,000 to 200,000 clones, with around three quarters occurring once and the leading ten covering approximately 0.7%. Sequencing was performed on PBMCs. All receptors derive from a woman in her forties in good health and CMV-seronegative. CDR3s include the opening cysteine and the closing phenylalanine or tryptophan. D genes are given only for firm matches. Clone sizes are given selectively: once, few, many, or a class where the clone is expanded.

d_gene	j_gene	v_gene	abundance	len	CDR3aa	CDR3nt
TRBD1	TRBJ2-7	TRBV7-3	-	14	CASSPDRGSHEQYF	TGTGCCAGCAGCCCCGACAGGGGGAGTCACGAGCAGTACTTC
-	TRBJ2-5	TRBV28	-	12	CASSSSGPTQYF	TGTGCCAGCAGTTCGAGTGGGCCGACCCAGTACTTC
-	TRBJ2-1	TRBV11-2	-	17	CASSPGAGGVSYNEQFF	TGTGCCAGCAGCCCTGGGGCCGGCGGGGTGTCCTACAATGAGCAGTTCTTC
-	TRBJ1-2	TRBV5-1	-	14	CASSFPDRVYGYTF	TGCGCCAGCAGCTTCCCGGACAGAGTCTATGGCTACACCTTC
-	TRBJ1-1	TRBV15	-	17	CATSRDLVAGLNTEAFF	TGTGCCACCAGCAGAGATTTAGTTGCGGGTCTTAACACTGAAGCTTTCTTT
TRBD2	TRBJ2-5	TRBV10-2	-	15	CASSEGSGGIETQYF	TGCGCCAGCAGTGAAGGGTCGGGGGGAATAGAGACCCAGTACTTC
TRBD2	TRBJ2-3	TRBV6-1	-	14	CASSWGGGTDTQYF	TGTGCCAGCAGTTGGGGCGGGGGGACAGATACGCAGTATTTT
-	TRBJ2-2	TRBV30	-	16	CAWSTLGALITGELFF	TGTGCCTGGAGTACCTTGGGGGCCCTCATCACCGGGGAGCTGTTTTTT
TRBD1	TRBJ1-2	TRBV10-2	few	12	CATLTGSYGYTF	TGCGCCACCCTGACAGGGTCGTATGGCTACACCTTC
-	TRBJ1-2	TRBV5-5	-	15	CASSLAGGISYGYTF	TGTGCCAGCAGCTTGGCCGGCGGCATCTCCTATGGCTACACCTTC
-	TRBJ1-5	TRBV4-3	-	15	CASSQDSSANQPQHF	TGCGCCAGCAGCCAAGATTCCAGCGCCAATCAGCCCCAGCATTTT
TRBD2	TRBJ2-1	TRBV25-1	-	14	CASSLAGLYNEQFF	TGTGCCAGCAGTCTAGCGGGCCTCTACAATGAGCAGTTCTTC
TRBD2	TRBJ2-7	TRBV27	-	13	CASSWGLDREQYF	TGTGCCAGCAGTTGGGGACTAGATCGCGAGCAGTACTTC
TRBD1	TRBJ1-1	TRBV6-5	-	12	CASSGQGAEAFF	TGTGCCAGCAGTGGACAGGGGGCTGAAGCTTTCTTT
TRBD1	TRBJ1-2	TRBV30	-	13	CAWSAGTGYGYTF	TGTGCCTGGAGCGCCGGGACAGGGTATGGCTACACCTTC
-	TRBJ1-1	TRBV5-5	few	13	CASTTALNTEAFF	TGTGCCAGCACCACCGCCCTAAACACTGAAGCTTTCTTT